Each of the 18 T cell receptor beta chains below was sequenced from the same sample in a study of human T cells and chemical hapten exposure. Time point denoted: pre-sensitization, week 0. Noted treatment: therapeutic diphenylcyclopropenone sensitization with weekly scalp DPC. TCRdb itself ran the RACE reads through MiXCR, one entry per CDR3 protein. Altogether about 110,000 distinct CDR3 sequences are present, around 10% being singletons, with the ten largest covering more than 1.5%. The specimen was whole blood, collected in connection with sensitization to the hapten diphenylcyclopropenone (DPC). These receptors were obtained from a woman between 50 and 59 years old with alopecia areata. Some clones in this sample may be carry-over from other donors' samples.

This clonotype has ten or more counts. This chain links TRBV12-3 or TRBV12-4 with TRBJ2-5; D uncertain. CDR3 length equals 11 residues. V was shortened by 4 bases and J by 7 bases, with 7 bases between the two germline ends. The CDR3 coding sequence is TGTGCCAGCAGTTCCACAACGACCCAGTACTTC. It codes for CASSSTTTQYF.

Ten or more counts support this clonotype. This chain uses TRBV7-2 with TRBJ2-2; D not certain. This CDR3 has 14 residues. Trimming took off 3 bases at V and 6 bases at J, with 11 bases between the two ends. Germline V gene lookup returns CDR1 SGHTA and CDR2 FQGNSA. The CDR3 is CASSFLRIAGELFF. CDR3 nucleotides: TGTGCCAGCAGCTTTCTCCGGATCGCCGGGGAGCTGTTTTTT.

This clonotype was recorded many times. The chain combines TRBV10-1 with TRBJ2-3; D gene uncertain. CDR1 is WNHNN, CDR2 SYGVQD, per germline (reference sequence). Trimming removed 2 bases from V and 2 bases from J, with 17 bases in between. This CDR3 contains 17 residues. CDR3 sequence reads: CASSEPGHEINTDTQYF. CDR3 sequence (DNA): TGCGCCAGCAGTGAGCCCGGCCACGAGATCAACACAGATACGCAGTATTTT.

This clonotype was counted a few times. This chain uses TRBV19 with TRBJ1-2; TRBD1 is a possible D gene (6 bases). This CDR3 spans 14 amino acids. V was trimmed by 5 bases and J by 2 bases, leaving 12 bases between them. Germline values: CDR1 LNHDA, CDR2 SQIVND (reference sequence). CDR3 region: CASSAQGGNYGYTF. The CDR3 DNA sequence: TGTGCCAGTAGTGCACAGGGAGGAAACTATGGCTACACCTTC.

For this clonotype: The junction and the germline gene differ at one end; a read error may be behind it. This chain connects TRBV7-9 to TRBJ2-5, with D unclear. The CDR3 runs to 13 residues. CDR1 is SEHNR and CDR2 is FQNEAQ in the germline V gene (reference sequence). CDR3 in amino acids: CASSLDRAETLYF. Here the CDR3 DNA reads TGTGCCAGCAGTTTAGATAGAGCAGAGACCCTGTACTTC.

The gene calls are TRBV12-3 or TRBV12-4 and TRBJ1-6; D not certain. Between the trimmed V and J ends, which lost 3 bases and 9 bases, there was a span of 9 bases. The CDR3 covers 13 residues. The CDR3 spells CASSLFFGSPLHF. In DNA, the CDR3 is TGTGCCAGCAGTTTGTTTTTTGGTTCACCCCTCCACTTT.

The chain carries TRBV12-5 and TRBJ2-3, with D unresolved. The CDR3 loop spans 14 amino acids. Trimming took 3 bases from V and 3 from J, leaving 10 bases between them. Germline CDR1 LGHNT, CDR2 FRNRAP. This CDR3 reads CASGFGRVTDTQYF. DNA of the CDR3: TGTGCTAGTGGTTTTGGTAGGGTGACAGATACGCAGTATTTT.

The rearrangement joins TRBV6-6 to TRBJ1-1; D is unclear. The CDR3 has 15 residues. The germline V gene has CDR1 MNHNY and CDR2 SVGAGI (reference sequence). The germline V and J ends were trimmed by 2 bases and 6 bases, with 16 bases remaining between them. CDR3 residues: CASSYPQSRPAEAFF. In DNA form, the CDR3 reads TGTGCCAGCAGTTACCCCCAGTCGAGACCCGCTGAAGCTTTCTTT.

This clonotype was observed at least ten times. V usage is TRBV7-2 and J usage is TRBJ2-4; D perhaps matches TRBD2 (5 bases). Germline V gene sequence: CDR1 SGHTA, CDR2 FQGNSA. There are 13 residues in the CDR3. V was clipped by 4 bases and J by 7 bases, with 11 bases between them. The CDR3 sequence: CASSSPGNNIQYF. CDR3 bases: TGTGCCAGCAGCTCACCGGGAAACAACATTCAGTACTTC.

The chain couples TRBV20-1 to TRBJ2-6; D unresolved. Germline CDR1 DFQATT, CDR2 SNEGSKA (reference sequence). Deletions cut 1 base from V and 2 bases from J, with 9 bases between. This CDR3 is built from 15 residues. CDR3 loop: CSARATGAGANVLTF. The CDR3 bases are TGCAGTGCTAGAGCGACGGGTGCTGGGGCCAACGTCCTGACTTTC.

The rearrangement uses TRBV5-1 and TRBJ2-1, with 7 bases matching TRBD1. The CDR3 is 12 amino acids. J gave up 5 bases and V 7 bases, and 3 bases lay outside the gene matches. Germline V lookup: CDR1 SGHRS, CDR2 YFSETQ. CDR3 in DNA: TGCGCCAGCGGGGACAGAGACAATGAGCAGTTCTTC. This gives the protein CASGDRDNEQFF. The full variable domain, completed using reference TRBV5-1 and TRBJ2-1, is KAGVTQTPRYLIKTRGQQVTLSCSPISGHRSVSWYQQTPGQGLQFLFEYFSETQRNKGNFPGRFSGRQFSNSRSEMNVSTLELGDSALYLCASGDRDNEQFFGPGTRLTVL.

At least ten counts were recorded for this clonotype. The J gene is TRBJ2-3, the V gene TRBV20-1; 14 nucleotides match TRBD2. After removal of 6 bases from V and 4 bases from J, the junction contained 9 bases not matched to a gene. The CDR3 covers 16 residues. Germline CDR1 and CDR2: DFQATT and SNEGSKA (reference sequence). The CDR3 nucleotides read TGCAGTGCCCAACCACGACTAGCGGGAGGGGCAGATACGCAGTATTTT. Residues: CSAQPRLAGGADTQYF.

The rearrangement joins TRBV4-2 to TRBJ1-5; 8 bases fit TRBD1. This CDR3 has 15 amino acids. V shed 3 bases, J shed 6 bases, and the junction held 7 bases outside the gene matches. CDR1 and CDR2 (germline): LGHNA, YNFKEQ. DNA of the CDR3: TGTGCCAGCAGCCACGATGCAGGGGGCAGTCAGCCCCAGCATTTT. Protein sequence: CASSHDAGGSQPQHF.

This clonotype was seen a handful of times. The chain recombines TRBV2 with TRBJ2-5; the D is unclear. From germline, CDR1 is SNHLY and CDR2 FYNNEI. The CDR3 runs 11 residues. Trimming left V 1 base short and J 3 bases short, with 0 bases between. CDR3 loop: CASSEEETQYF. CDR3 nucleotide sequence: TGTGCCAGCAGTGAAGAAGAGACCCAGTACTTC.

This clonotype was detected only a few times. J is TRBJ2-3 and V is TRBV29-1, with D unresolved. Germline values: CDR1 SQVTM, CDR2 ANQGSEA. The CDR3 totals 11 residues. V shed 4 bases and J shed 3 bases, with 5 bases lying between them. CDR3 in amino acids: CSVGQTDTQYF. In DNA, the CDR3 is TGCAGCGTTGGGCAAACAGATACGCAGTATTTT.

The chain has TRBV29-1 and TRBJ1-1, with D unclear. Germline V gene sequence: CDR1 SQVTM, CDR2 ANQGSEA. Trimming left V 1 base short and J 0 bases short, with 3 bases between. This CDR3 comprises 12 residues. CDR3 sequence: CSVEAVNTEAFF. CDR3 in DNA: TGCAGCGTTGAAGCAGTGAACACTGAAGCTTTCTTT.

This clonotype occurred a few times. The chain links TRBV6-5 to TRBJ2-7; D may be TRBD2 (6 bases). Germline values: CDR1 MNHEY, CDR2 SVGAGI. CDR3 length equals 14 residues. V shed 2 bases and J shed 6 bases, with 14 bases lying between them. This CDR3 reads CASSYAVRGGEQYF. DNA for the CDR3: TGTGCCAGCAGTTACGCCGTTAGGGGAGGCGAGCAGTACTTC.

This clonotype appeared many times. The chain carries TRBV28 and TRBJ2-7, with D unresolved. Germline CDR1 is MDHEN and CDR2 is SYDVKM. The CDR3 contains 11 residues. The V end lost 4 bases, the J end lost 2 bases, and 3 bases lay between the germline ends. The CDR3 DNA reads TGTGCCAGCAGTTCGCCCTACGAGCAGTACTTC. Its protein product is CASSSPYEQYF.